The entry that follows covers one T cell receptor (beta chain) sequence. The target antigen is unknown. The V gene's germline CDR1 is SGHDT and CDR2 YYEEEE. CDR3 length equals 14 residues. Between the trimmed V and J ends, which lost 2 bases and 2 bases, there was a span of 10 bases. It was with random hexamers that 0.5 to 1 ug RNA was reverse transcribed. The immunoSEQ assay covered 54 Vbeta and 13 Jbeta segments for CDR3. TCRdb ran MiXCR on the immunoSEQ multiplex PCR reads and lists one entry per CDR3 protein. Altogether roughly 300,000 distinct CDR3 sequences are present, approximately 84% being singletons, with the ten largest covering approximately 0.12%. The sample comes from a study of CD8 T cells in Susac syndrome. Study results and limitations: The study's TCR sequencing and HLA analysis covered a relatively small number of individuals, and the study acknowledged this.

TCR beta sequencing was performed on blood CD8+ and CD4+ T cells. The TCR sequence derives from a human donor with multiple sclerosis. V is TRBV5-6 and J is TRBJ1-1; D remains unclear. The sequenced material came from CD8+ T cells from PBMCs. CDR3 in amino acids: CASSFPGENTEAFF. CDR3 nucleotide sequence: TGTGCCAGCAGCTTCCCTGGTGAAAACACTGAAGCTTTCTTT. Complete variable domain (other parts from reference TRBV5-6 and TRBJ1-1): DAGVTQSPTHLIKTRGQQVTLRCSPKSGHDTVSWYQQALGQGPQFIFQYYEEEERQRGNFPDRFSGHQFPNYSSELNVNALLLGDSALYLCASSFPGENTEAFFGQGTRLTVV.